This TCR beta chain was sequenced for a study of cytomegalovirus exposure and HLA in healthy donors. Study context: Unique TCR beta sequences numbering approximately 100 million came from around 180 million T cells in an earlier analysis. Study-level points and caveats: Clonal expansion was found to be greater in HLA-associated TCR beta chains than in equally common others in a later analysis.

Primers: 60 Vbeta forward and 13 Jbeta reverse. Method: immunoSEQ multiplex PCR; TCRdb's copy keeps in-frame clones and lacks some. Among around 130,000 clones, roughly 70% were seen once, and the ten largest hold around 6.6%. Of note for this clone: What it binds is not known.

CDR1 and CDR2 (germline): SQVTM, ANQGSEA. V lost 5 bases and J lost 2, with 15 bases in between. The CDR3 has 14 residues. This chain connects TRBV29-1 to TRBJ1-1, with D unclear. Sequenced: PBMCs. The receptor was isolated from a man between 35 and 55 years old in good health and CMV-seropositive. CDR3: CSVSSPGFNTEAFF. The CDR3 DNA reads as TGCAGCGTTAGCAGTCCCGGGTTCAACACTGAAGCTTTCTTT.